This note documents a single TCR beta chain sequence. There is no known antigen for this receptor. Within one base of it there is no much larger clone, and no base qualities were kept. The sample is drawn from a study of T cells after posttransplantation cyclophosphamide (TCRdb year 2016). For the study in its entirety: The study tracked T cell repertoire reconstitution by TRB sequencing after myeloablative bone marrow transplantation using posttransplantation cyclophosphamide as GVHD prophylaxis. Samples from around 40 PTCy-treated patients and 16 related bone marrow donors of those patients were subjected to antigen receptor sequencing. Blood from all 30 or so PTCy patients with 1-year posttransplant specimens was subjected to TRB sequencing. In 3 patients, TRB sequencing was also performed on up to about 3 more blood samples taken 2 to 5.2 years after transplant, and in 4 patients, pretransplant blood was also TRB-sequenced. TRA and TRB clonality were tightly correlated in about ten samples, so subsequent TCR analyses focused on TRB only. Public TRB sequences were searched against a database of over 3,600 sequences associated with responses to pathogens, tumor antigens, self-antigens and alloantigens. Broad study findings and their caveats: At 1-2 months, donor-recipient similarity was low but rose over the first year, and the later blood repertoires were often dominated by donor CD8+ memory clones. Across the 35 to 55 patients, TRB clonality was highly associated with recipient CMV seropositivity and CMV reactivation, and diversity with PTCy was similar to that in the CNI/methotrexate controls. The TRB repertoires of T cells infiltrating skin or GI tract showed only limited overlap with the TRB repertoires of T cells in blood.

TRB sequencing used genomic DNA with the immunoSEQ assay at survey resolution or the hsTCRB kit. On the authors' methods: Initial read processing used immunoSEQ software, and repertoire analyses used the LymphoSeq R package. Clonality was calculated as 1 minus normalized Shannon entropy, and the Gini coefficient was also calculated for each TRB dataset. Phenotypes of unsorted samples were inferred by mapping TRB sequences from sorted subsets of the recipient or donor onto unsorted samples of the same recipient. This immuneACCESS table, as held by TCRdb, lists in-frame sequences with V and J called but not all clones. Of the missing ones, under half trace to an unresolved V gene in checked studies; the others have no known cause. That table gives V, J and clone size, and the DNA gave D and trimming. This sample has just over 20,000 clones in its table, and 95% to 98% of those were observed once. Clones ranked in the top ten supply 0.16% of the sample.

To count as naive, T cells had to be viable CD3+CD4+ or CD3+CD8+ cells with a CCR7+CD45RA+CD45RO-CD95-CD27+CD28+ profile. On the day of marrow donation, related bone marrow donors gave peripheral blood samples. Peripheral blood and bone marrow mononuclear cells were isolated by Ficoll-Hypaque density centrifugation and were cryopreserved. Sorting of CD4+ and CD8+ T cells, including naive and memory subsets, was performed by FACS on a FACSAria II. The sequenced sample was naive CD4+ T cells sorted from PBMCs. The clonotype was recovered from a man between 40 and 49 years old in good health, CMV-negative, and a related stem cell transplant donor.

The nucleotide sequence is TGCGCCAGCAGCTTCCAGGGGACGAACTCTGGAAACACCATATATTTT. Translated, it gives CASSFQGTNSGNTIYF. The chain links TRBV5-1 with TRBJ1-3; D gene: possibly TRBD1, on 6 matching bases. Reading the germline V gene gives CDR1 SGHRS and CDR2 YFSETQ. Counted from cysteine to phenylalanine, this CDR3 has 16 amino acids. Left in the record is the CDR3 DNA by itself, 48 bases read in frame from the first base. V loses 2 bases, J loses 0 bases, and the germline ends lie 12 bases apart.